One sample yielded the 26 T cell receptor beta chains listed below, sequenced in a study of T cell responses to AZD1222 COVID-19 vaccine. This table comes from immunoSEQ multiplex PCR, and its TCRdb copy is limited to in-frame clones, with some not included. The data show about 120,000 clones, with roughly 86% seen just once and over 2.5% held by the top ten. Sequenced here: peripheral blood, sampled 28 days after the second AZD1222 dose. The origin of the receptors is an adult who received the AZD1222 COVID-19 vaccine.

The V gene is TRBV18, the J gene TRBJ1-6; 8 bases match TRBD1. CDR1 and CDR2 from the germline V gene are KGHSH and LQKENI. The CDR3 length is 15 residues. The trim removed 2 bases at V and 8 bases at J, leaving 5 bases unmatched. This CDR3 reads CASSPKTGADSPLHF. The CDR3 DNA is TGTGCCAGCTCACCAAAGACAGGGGCGGATTCACCCCTCCACTTT.

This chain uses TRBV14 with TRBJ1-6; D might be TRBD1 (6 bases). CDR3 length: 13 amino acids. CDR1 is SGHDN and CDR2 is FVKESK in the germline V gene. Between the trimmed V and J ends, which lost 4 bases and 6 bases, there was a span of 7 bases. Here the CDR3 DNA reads TGTGCCAGCAGCCGGACAGCTAATTCACCCCTCCACTTT. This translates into CASSRTANSPLHF.

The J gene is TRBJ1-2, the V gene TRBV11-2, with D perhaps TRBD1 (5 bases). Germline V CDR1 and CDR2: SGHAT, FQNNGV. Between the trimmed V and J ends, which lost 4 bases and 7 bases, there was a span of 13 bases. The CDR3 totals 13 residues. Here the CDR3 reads CASSSGTKGGYTF. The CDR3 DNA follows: TGTGCCAGCAGCTCCGGGACCAAAGGTGGCTACACCTTC.

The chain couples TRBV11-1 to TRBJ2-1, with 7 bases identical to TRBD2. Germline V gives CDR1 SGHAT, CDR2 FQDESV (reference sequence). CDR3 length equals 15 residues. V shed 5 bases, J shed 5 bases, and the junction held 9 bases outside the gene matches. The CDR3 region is CASSLTGGRDNEQFF. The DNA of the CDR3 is TGTGCCAGCAGCCTCACGGGGGGAAGGGACAATGAGCAGTTCTTC.

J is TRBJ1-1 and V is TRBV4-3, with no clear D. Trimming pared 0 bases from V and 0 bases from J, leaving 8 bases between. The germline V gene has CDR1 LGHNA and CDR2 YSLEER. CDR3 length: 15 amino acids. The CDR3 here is CASSQEPPLNTEAFF. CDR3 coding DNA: TGCGCCAGCAGCCAAGAACCCCCGTTGAACACTGAAGCTTTCTTT.

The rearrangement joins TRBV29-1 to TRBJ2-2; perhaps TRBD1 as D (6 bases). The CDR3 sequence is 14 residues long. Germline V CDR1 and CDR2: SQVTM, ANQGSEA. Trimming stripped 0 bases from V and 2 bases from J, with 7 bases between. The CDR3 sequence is CSVEEGTNTGELFF. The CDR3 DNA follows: TGCAGCGTTGAAGAGGGGACAAACACCGGGGAGCTGTTTTTT.

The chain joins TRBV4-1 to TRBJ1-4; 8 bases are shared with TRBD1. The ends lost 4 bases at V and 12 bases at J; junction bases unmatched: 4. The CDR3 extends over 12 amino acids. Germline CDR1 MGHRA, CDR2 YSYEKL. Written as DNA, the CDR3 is TGCGCCAGCAGCCCGGACAGGGTACAACTGTTTTTT. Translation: CASSPDRVQLFF.

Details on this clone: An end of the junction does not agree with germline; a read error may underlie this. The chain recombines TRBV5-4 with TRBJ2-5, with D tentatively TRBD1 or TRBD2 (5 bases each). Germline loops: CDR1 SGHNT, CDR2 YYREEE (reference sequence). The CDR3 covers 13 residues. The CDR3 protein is CASTLRGLETQYF. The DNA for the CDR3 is TGTGCCAGCACCTTGAGGGGATTGGAGACCCAGTACTTC.

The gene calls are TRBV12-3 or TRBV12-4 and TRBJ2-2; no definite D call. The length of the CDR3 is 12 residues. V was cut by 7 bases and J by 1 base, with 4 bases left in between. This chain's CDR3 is CASIRNTGELFF. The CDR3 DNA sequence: TGTGCCAGCATAAGGAACACCGGGGAGCTGTTTTTT.

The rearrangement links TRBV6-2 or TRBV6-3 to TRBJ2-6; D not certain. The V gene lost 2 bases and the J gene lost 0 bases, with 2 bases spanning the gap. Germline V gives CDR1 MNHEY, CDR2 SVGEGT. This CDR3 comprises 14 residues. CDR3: CASSYNSGANVLTF. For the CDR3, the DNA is TGTGCCAGCAGTTACAACTCTGGGGCCAACGTCCTGACTTTC.

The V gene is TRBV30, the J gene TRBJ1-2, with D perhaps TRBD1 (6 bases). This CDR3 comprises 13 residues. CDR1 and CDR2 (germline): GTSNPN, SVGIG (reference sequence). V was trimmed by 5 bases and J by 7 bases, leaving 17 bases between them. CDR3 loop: CAWSPHRAVGYTF. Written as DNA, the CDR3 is TGTGCCTGGTCCCCTCACAGGGCGGTTGGCTACACCTTC. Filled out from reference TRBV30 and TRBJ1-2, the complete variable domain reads SQTIHQWPATLVQPVGSPLSLECTVEGTSNPNLYWYRQAAGRGLQLLFYSVGIGQISSEVPQNLSASRPQDRQFILSSKKLLLSDSGFYLCAWSPHRAVGYTFGSGTRLTVV.

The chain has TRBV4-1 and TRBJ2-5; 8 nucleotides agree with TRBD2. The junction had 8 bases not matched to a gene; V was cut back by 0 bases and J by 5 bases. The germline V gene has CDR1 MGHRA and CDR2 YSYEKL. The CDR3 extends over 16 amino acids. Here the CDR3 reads CASSQDPAGGRETQYF. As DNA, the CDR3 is TGCGCCAGCAGCCAAGATCCCGCGGGGGGCAGGGAGACCCAGTACTTC.

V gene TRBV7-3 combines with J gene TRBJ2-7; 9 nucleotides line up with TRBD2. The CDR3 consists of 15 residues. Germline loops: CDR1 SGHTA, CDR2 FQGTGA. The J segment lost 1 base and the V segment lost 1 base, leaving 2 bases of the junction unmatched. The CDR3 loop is CASSLMRGGSYEQYF. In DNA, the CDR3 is TGTGCCAGCAGCTTAATGCGGGGGGGTTCCTACGAGCAGTACTTC. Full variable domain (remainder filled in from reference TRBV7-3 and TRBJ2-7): GAGVSQTPSNKVTEKGKYVELRCDPISGHTALYWYRQSLGQGPEFLIYFQGTGAADDSGLPNDRFFAVRPEGSVSTLKIQRTERGDSAVYLCASSLMRGGSYEQYFGPGTRLTVT.

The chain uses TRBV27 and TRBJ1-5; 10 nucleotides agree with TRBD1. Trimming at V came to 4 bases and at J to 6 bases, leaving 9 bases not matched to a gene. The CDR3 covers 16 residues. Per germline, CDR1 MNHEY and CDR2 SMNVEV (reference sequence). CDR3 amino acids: CASSSQLTGGGQPQHF. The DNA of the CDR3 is TGTGCCAGCAGTTCTCAATTGACAGGGGGCGGTCAGCCCCAGCATTTT.

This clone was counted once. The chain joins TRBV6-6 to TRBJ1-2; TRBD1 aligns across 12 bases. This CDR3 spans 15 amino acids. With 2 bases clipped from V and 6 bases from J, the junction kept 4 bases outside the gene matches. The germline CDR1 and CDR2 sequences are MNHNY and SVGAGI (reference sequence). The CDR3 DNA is TGTGCCAGCAGTTACACGGGGGACAGGGGGCATGGCTACACCTTC. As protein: CASSYTGDRGHGYTF.

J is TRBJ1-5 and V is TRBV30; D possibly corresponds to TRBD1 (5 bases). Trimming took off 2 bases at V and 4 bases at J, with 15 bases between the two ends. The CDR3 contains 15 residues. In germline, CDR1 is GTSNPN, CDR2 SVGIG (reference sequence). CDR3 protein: CAWSSGGGGNQPQHF. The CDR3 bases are TGTGCCTGGAGTTCTGGGGGGGGTGGAAATCAGCCCCAGCATTTT. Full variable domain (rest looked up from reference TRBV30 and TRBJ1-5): SQTIHQWPATLVQPVGSPLSLECTVEGTSNPNLYWYRQAAGRGLQLLFYSVGIGQISSEVPQNLSASRPQDRQFILSSKKLLLSDSGFYLCAWSSGGGGNQPQHFGDGTRLSIL.

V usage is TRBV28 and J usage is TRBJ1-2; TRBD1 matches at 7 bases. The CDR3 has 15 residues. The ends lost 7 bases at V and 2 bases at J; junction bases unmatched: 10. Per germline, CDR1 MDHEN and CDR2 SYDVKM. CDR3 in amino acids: CASTRGGGRNYGYTF. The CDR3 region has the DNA TGTGCCAGCACCCGGGGAGGGGGCCGAAACTATGGCTACACCTTC.

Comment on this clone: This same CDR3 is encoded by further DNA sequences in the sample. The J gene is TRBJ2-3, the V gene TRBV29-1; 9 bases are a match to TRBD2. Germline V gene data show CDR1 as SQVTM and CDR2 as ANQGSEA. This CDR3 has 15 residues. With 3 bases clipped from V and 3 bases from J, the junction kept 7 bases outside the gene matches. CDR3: CSVDRRGGLTDTQYF. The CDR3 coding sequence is TGCAGCGTTGATAGGCGGGGGGGATTGACAGATACGCAGTATTTT.

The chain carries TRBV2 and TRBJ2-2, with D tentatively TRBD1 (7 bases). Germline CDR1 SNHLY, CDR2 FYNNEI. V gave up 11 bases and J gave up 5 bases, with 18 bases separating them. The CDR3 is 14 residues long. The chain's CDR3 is CACKGAGRTGELFF. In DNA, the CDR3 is TGTGCCTGCAAGGGGGCGGGGCGGACCGGGGAGCTGTTTTTT.

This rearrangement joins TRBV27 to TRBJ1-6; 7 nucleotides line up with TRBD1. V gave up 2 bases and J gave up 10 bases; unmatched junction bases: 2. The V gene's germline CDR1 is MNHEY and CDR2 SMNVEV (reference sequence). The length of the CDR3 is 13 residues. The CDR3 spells CASSLGTVSPLHF. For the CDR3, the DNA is TGTGCCAGCAGTTTAGGGACAGTATCACCCCTCCACTTT.

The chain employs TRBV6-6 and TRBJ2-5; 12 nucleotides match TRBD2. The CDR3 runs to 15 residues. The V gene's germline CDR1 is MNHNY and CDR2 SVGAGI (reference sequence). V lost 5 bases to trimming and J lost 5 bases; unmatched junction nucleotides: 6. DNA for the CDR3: TGTGCCAGCAGTCCCGGACTAGCGGGGAGTGAGACCCAGTACTTC. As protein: CASSPGLAGSETQYF.

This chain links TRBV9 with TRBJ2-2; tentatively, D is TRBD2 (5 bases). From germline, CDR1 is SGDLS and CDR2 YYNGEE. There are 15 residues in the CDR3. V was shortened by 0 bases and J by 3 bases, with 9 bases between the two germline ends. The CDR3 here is CASSVDPRDTGELFF. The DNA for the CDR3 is TGTGCCAGCAGCGTAGATCCGAGGGACACCGGGGAGCTGTTTTTT.

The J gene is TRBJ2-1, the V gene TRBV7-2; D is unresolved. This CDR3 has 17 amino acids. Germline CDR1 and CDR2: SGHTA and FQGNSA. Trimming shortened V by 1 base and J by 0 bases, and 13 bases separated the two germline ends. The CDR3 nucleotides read TGTGCCAGCAGCTTAGGGGGTCGACTTCTCTCCTACAATGAGCAGTTCTTC. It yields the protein CASSLGGRLLSYNEQFF. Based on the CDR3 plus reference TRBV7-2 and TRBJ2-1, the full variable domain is GAGVSQSPSNKVTEKGKDVELRCDPISGHTALYWYRQSLGQGLEFLIYFQGNSAPDKSGLPSDRFSAERTGGSVSTLTIQRTQQEDSAVYLCASSLGGRLLSYNEQFFGPGTRLTVL.

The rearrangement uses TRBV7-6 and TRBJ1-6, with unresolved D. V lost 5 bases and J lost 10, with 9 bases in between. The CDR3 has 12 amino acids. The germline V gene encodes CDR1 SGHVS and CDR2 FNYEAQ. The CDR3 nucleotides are TGTGCCAGCAGCCCGGGCAGATCACCCCTCCACTTT. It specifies CASSPGRSPLHF. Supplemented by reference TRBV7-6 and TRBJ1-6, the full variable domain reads GAGVSQSPRYKVTKRGQDVALRCDPISGHVSLYWYRQALGQGPEFLTYFNYEAQQDKSGLPNDRFSAERPEGSISTLTIQRTEQRDSAMYRCASSPGRSPLHFGNGTRLTVT.

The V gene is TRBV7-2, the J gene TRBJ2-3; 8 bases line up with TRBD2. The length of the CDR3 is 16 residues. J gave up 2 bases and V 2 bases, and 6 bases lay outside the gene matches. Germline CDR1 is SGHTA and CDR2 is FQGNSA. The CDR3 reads CASSLSSGGFTDTQYF. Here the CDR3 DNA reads TGTGCCAGCAGCTTAAGTTCGGGGGGGTTCACAGATACGCAGTATTTT.

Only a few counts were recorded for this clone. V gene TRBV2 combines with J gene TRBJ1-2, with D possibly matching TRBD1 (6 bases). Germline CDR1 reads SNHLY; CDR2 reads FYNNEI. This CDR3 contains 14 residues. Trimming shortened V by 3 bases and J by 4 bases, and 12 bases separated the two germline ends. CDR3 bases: TGTGCCAGCAGTGATCAGGGGTTGAGCTATGGCTACACCTTC. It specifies CASSDQGLSYGYTF.